The 27 T cell receptor beta chains presented below share a single source sample, sequenced in a study of shared T cell receptors in the human thymus. This table comes from immunoSEQ multiplex PCR, and its TCRdb copy is limited to in-frame clones, with some not included. In the table there are hundreds of thousands of clones, more than 70% of which are singletons. This sample was also put to use in a study of human thymus T cells.

The sequenced sample consisted of thymocytes. The receptor set was obtained from a boy younger than two with a congenital heart defect.

The CDR3 reads CASSSLGGLEVRGYNEQFF. In DNA form, the CDR3 reads TGTGCCAGCAGCTCCTTGGGGGGACTAGAGGTTCGGGGGTACAATGAGCAGTTCTTC. The chain employs TRBV7-2 and TRBJ2-1; 8 nucleotides match TRBD2. CDR1 is SGHTA and CDR2 is FQGNSA in the germline V gene. The trim removed 4 bases at V and 4 bases at J, leaving 18 bases unmatched. The CDR3 has 19 amino acids.

The V and J genes are TRBV28 and TRBJ2-5; 14 bases line up with TRBD2. The CDR3 length is 16 residues. The junction had 7 bases not matched to a gene; V was cut back by 5 bases and J by 5 bases. Looked up from germline, CDR1 is MDHEN and CDR2 is SYDVKM. CDR3 in DNA: TGTGCCAGCAGTAAGACTAGCGGGAGGGTGGGGGAGACCCAGTACTTC. Translating it yields CASSKTSGRVGETQYF.

CDR3 DNA: TGTGCCAGCAGTGAGCCGGGACTGTGGGAGCTGTTTTTT. Translating it yields CASSEPGLWELFF. The chain has TRBV6-1 and TRBJ2-2; D possibly corresponds to TRBD2 (6 bases). Germline CDR1 is MNHNS and CDR2 is SASEGT. The CDR3 sequence is 13 residues long. Trimming took off 3 bases at V and 9 bases at J, with 11 bases between the two ends.

V usage is TRBV2 and J usage is TRBJ2-7, with TRBD2 identical over 11 bases. The CDR3 is made up of 17 amino acids. V gave up 2 bases and J gave up 3 bases; unmatched junction bases: 9. Per germline, CDR1 SNHLY and CDR2 FYNNEI. The CDR3 DNA reads as TGTGCCAGCAGTGAAACTAGCGGGAGTCCGAGGAACTACGAGCAGTACTTC. It yields the protein CASSETSGSPRNYEQYF.

The J gene is TRBJ2-7, the V gene TRBV5-5; D is uncertain. V lost 2 bases and J 4 bases, leaving 16 bases between the germline ends. The CDR3 contains 15 residues. CDR1 SGHKS and CDR2 YYEKEE come from the germline V gene (reference sequence). In DNA, the CDR3 is TGTGCCAGCAGCTTTCGGCAGGCGACACATTACGAGCAGTACTTC. Its protein product is CASSFRQATHYEQYF.

In this sample, this clone turned up once. The chain has TRBV9 and TRBJ1-3, with TRBD1 matching 11 bases. CDR3 size: 19 residues. Per the germline V gene, CDR1 is SGDLS and CDR2 is YYNGEE. Trimming removed 3 bases from V and 1 base from J; junction bases left unmatched: 12. CDR3 protein: CASSERPGQGEESGNTIYF. The CDR3, as DNA: TGTGCCAGCAGCGAGAGACCGGGACAGGGGGAAGAGTCTGGAAACACCATATATTTT.

CDR3 DNA: TGTGCTAGTGTCTCTTCCGGGGACAGGGGAACGAATCAGCCCCAGCATTTT. Its protein product is CASVSSGDRGTNQPQHF. The chain carries TRBV12-5 and TRBJ1-5; 10 bases map to TRBD1. V shed 7 bases, J shed 4 bases, and the junction held 13 bases outside the gene matches. This CDR3 region has 17 residues. CDR1 is LGHNT and CDR2 is FRNRAP in the germline V gene.

CDR3 protein: CASSSLPGQGPGQPQHF. CDR3 DNA: TGTGCCAGCAGCTCACTACCGGGACAGGGGCCCGGTCAGCCCCAGCATTTT. The rearrangement joins TRBV5-8 to TRBJ1-5; 10 bases line up with TRBD1. The CDR3 is 17 amino acids. Germline CDR1 and CDR2: SGHTS and YDEGEE. The V gene end was trimmed by 3 bases and the J gene end by 6 bases; junction bases not matched to a gene: 12.

The V and J genes are TRBV27 and TRBJ1-1, with 7 bases aligning to TRBD1. The J segment lost 11 bases and the V segment lost 6 bases, leaving 15 bases of the junction unmatched. Germline assignment: CDR1 MNHEY and CDR2 SMNVEV (reference sequence). CDR3 length: 14 residues. The CDR3 nucleotides read TGTGCCAGCAGGTTAGAGCGACAGGGCCATTCGGCTTTCTTT. Translated: CASRLERQGHSAFF.

The chain recombines TRBV25-1 with TRBJ2-1; 7 bases are a match to TRBD1. The CDR3 is 16 residues long. V was pared by 3 bases and J by 3 bases, with 8 bases of the junction left unmatched. The germline V gene has CDR1 MGHDK and CDR2 SYGVNS. The CDR3 is CASSEPTGVNYNEQFF. CDR3 coding DNA: TGTGCCAGCAGTGAGCCTACAGGGGTGAACTACAATGAGCAGTTCTTC.

V gene TRBV4-3 combines with J gene TRBJ2-7; tentative D call: TRBD2 (5 bases). This CDR3 has 16 residues. From germline, CDR1 is LGHNA and CDR2 YSLEER. The V and J ends lost 0 bases and 0 bases respectively, with 12 bases between them. The CDR3: CASSQDYPGFSYEQYF. CDR3 in DNA: TGCGCCAGCAGCCAAGATTATCCGGGATTCTCCTACGAGCAGTACTTC.

With respect to this clone: Additional DNA sequences in this sample encode the identical CDR3. The chain has TRBV9 and TRBJ1-5; no firm D call. Looked up from germline, CDR1 is SGDLS and CDR2 is YYNGEE. The V end lost 0 bases, the J end lost 4 bases, and 5 bases lay between the germline ends. The CDR3 extends over 13 amino acids. The CDR3 reads CASSVGPNQPQHF. Written as DNA, the CDR3 is TGTGCCAGCAGCGTAGGTCCGAATCAGCCCCAGCATTTT.

V and J are TRBV18 and TRBJ1-5; 11 bases line up with TRBD1. J gave up 6 bases and V 3 bases, and 13 bases lay outside the gene matches. Per the germline V gene, CDR1 is KGHSH and CDR2 is LQKENI. This CDR3 is 18 amino acids long. The CDR3 coding sequence is TGTGCCAGCTCACCCGAGGGGGAGGGACAGGGGGTGCGTCAGCCCCAGCATTTT. This encodes CASSPEGEGQGVRQPQHF.

This clone was seen only once. The chain is built from TRBV29-1 and TRBJ2-3, with TRBD2 identical over 8 bases. V shed 3 bases and J 3 bases; nucleotides not matched to a gene: 5. CDR3 length: 14 amino acids. CDR1 is SQVTM, CDR2 ANQGSEA, per germline. This CDR3 is CSVDPTSVTDTQYF. The CDR3 DNA reads TGCAGCGTTGACCCGACTAGCGTTACAGATACGCAGTATTTT.

The V gene is TRBV27, the J gene TRBJ1-2; TRBD1 might be the D (6 bases). The CDR3 runs 14 residues. V was cut by 6 bases and J by 8 bases, with 19 bases left in between. Germline-derived CDR1 and CDR2 are MNHEY and SMNVEV (reference sequence). CDR3 nucleotide sequence: TGTGCCAGCAGCCCTCGGGACACCTCTGGGGGCTACACCTTC. Translation gives CASSPRDTSGGYTF.

The genes are TRBV27 and TRBJ2-3; 7 nucleotides align to TRBD2. CDR1 is MNHEY, CDR2 SMNVEV, per germline (reference sequence). After removal of 5 bases from V and 4 bases from J, the junction contained 18 bases not matched to a gene. This CDR3 region has 18 residues. CDR3 DNA: TGTGCCAGCAGTGCGACTAGCAGTGGGGTGGGGCTCGCAGATACGCAGTATTTT. Protein: CASSATSSGVGLADTQYF.

The chain's CDR3 is CASSSLTDDSQETQYF. The CDR3 DNA reads as TGTGCCAGCAGTTCCCTCACTGACGACAGCCAAGAGACCCAGTACTTC. The chain joins TRBV28 to TRBJ2-5, with a tentative D call TRBD1 (5 bases). The CDR3 is 16 amino acids. Germline values: CDR1 MDHEN, CDR2 SYDVKM. Trimming stripped 4 bases from V and 1 base from J, with 16 bases between.

The rearrangement joins TRBV11-2 to TRBJ2-2, with 9 bases fitting TRBD2. Looked up from germline, CDR1 is SGHAT and CDR2 is FQNNGV. This CDR3 is 15 amino acids long. The trim removed 0 bases at V and 7 bases at J, leaving 3 bases unmatched. CDR3 in amino acids: CASSLERLADGELFF. CDR3 bases: TGTGCCAGCAGCTTAGAAAGACTAGCGGACGGGGAGCTGTTTTTT.

The chain recombines TRBV7-2 with TRBJ2-5, with 12 bases aligning to TRBD1. Trimming took 5 bases from V and 1 from J; bases not matched to a gene: 5. CDR3 length equals 16 residues. The germline CDR1 and CDR2 sequences are SGHTA and FQGNSA. CDR3 region: CASSQRDRGRQETQYF. The CDR3 DNA reads TGTGCCAGCAGCCAGAGGGACAGGGGGCGCCAAGAGACCCAGTACTTC.

The rearrangement uses TRBV28 and TRBJ2-7; D not certain. The V end was cut by 1 base, the J end by 3 bases, with 13 bases between. Looked up from germline, CDR1 is MDHEN and CDR2 is SYDVKM. The CDR3 totals 15 residues. CDR3 DNA: TGTGCCAGCAGTTTATCGGGTCTGTGGTTCTACGAGCAGTACTTC. Encoded protein: CASSLSGLWFYEQYF. Together with reference TRBV28 and TRBJ2-7, the CDR3 gives the full variable domain: DVKVTQSSRYLVKRTGEKVFLECVQDMDHENMFWYRQDPGLGLRLIYFSYDVKMKEKGDIPEGYSVSREKKERFSLILESASTNQTSMYLCASSLSGLWFYEQYFGPGTRLTVT.

The chain carries TRBV28 and TRBJ1-4; a weak D match, TRBD1 (6 bases). Germline V gene data show CDR1 as MDHEN and CDR2 as SYDVKM. The CDR3 sequence is 15 residues long. Trimming took 5 bases from V and 3 from J, leaving 13 bases between them. CDR3 coding DNA: TGTGCCAGCAGTCCGCAGGGGATGGCTAATGAAAAACTGTTTTTT. This sequence encodes CASSPQGMANEKLFF.

This clone appeared once. The chain joins TRBV5-1 to TRBJ2-7, with TRBD1 matching over 7 bases. The CDR3 is 17 amino acids. Germline CDR1 is SGHRS and CDR2 is YFSETQ. After removal of 5 bases from V and 0 bases from J, the junction contained 14 bases not matched to a gene. For the CDR3, the DNA is TGCGCCAGCAGTCCCGGGACAGAGGGTTTAAGCTCCTACGAGCAGTACTTC. Protein: CASSPGTEGLSSYEQYF.

This sequence joins TRBV10-2 and TRBJ2-1; 7 nucleotides match TRBD2. Germline trimming cut 2 bases from V and 0 bases from J; bases unmatched to any gene: 4. The CDR3 consists of 16 residues. Germline V gives CDR1 WSHSY, CDR2 SAAADI. In DNA form, the CDR3 reads TGCGCCAGCAGTGAGCCGACGGGGGGCTCCTACAATGAGCAGTTCTTC. Its translation is CASSEPTGGSYNEQFF.

The CDR3 loop reads CASSTPDRSYEQYF. DNA of the CDR3: TGTGCCAGCAGTACCCCCGACAGATCCTACGAGCAGTACTTC. The rearrangement joins TRBV6-5 to TRBJ2-7; D possibly corresponds to TRBD1 (5 bases). Trimming took off 5 bases at V and 1 base at J, with 12 bases between the two ends. The CDR3 has 14 amino acids. Per germline, CDR1 MNHEY and CDR2 SVGAGI.

The rearrangement joins TRBV6-5 to TRBJ1-1; 7 nucleotides line up with TRBD1. Losses at the gene ends were 6 bases for V and 9 bases for J; bases not matched to a gene: 13. This CDR3 is 14 amino acids long. The germline V gene encodes CDR1 MNHEY and CDR2 SVGAGI. The CDR3 DNA is TGTGCCAGCAGCCTCCGACAGGGCCGGGAAAAAGCTTTCTTT. Translated: CASSLRQGREKAFF.

This chain joins TRBV28 and TRBJ2-3, with D possibly matching TRBD2 (5 bases). Trimming took off 6 bases at V and 2 bases at J, with 15 bases between the two ends. CDR3 length: 15 residues. CDR1 and CDR2 (germline): MDHEN, SYDVKM. The CDR3 protein is CASSGGLDDTDTQYF. CDR3 sequence (DNA): TGTGCCAGCAGCGGAGGTTTGGATGACACAGATACGCAGTATTTT. The full variable domain, its missing parts supplied by reference TRBV28 and TRBJ2-3, is DVKVTQSSRYLVKRTGEKVFLECVQDMDHENMFWYRQDPGLGLRLIYFSYDVKMKEKGDIPEGYSVSREKKERFSLILESASTNQTSMYLCASSGGLDDTDTQYFGPGTRLTVL.

This chain links TRBV6-5 with TRBJ2-5; perhaps TRBD2 as D (5 bases). The CDR3 consists of 14 residues. CDR1 and CDR2 from the germline V gene are MNHEY and SVGAGI. V lost 8 bases to trimming and J lost 6 bases, with 19 bases between them. CDR3 region: CASAGSGGSKTQYF. For the CDR3, the DNA is TGTGCCAGCGCTGGGAGTGGAGGATCGAAGACCCAGTACTTC.